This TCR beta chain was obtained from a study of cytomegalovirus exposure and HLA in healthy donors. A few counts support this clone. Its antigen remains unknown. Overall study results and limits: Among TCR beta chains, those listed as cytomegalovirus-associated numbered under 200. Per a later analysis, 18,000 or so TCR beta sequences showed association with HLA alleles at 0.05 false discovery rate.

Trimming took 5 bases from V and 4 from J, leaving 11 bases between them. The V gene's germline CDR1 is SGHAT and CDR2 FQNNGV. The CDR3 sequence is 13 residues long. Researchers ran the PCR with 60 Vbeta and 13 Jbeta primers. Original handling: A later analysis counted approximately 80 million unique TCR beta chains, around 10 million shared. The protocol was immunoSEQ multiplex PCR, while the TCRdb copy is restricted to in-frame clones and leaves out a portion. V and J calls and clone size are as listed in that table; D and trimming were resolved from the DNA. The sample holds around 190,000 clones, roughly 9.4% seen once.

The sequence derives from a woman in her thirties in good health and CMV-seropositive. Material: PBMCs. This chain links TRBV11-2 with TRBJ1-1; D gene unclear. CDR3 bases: TGTGCCAGCAGCCCGGCCCCGGGCACTGAAGCTTTCTTT. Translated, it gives CASSPAPGTEAFF.